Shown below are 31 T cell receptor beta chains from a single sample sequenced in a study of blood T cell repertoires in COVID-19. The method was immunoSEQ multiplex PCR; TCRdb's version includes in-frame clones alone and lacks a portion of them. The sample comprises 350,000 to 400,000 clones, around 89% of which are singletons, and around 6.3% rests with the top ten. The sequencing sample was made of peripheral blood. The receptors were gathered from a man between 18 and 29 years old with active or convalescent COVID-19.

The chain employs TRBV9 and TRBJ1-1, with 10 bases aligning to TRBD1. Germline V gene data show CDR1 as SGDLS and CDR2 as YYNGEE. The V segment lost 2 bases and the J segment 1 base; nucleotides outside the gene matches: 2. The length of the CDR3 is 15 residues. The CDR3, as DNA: TGTGCCAGCAGCGTGGACAGGGGGAGGAACACTGAAGCTTTCTTT. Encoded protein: CASSVDRGRNTEAFF.

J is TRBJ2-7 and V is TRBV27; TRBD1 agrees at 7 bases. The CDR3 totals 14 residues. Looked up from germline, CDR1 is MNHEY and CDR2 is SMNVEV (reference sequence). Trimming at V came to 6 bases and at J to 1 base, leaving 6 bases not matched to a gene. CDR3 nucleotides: TGTGCCAGCAGAATACAGGGGTCTTCCTACGAGCAGTACTTC. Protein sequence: CASRIQGSSYEQYF.

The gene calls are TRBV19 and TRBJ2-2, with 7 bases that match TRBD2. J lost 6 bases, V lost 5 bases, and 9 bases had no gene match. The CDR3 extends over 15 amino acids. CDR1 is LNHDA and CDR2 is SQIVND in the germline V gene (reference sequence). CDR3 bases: TGTGCCAGTAGTCGAGCCGTTGGGGGGGCCGGGGAGCTGTTTTTT. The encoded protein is CASSRAVGGAGELFF. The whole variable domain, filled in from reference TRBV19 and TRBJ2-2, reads DGGITQSPKYLFRKEGQNVTLSCEQNLNHDAMYWYRQDPGQGLRLIYYSQIVNDFQKGDIAEGYSVSREKKESFPLTVTSAQKNPTAFYLCASSRAVGGAGELFFGEGSRLTVL.

DNA for the CDR3: TGCGCCAGCAGCCTACAGGGGGAGGACTATGGCTACACCTTC. Residues: CASSLQGEDYGYTF. This rearrangement joins TRBV5-1 to TRBJ1-2; 8 bases are a match to TRBD1. Germline values: CDR1 SGHRS, CDR2 YFSETQ. With V trimmed by 4 bases and J by 3 bases, 5 bases remained unmatched. CDR3 size: 14 residues.

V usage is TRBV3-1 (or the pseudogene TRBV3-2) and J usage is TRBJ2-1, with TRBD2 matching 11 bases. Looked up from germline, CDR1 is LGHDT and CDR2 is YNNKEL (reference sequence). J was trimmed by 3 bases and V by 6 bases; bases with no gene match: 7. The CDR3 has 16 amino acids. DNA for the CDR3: TGTGCCAGCAGGCGTGACCTAGCGGGAGGCTACAATGAGCAGTTCTTC. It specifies CASRRDLAGGYNEQFF.

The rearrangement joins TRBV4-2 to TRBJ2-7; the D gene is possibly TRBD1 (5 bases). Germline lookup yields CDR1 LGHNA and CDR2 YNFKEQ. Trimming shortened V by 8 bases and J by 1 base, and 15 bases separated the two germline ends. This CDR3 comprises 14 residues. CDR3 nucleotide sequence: TGTGCCAGCGGACCACAGGTGGTATCCTACGAGCAGTACTTC. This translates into CASGPQVVSYEQYF.

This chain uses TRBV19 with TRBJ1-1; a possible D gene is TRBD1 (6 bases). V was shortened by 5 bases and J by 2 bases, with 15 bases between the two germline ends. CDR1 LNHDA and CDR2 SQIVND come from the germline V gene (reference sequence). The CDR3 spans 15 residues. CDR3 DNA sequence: TGTGCCAGTAGTGAGCCCAAACAGGGAAACACTGAAGCTTTCTTT. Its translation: CASSEPKQGNTEAFF. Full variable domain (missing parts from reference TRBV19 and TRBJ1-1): DGGITQSPKYLFRKEGQNVTLSCEQNLNHDAMYWYRQDPGQGLRLIYYSQIVNDFQKGDIAEGYSVSREKKESFPLTVTSAQKNPTAFYLCASSEPKQGNTEAFFGQGTRLTVV.

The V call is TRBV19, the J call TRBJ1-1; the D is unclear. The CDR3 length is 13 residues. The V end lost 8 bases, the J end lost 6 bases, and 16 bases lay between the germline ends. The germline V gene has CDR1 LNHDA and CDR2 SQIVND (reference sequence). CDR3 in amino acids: CASASQLAAEAFF. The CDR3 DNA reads TGTGCCAGTGCCTCACAGCTGGCTGCTGAAGCTTTCTTT.

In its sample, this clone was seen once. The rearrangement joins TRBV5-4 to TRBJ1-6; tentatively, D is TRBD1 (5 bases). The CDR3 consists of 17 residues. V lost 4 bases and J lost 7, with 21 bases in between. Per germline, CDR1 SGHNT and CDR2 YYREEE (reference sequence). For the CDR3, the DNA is TGTGCCAGCAGCGGGAACACCCTGGGAGGGGAGAATTCACCCCTCCACTTT. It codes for CASSGNTLGGENSPLHF.

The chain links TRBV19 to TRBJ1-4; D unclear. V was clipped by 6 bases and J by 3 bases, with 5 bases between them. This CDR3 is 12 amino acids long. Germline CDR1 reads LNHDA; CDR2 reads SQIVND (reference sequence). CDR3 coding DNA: TGTGCCAGTAGGCAGGCTAATGAAAAACTGTTTTTT. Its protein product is CASRQANEKLFF.

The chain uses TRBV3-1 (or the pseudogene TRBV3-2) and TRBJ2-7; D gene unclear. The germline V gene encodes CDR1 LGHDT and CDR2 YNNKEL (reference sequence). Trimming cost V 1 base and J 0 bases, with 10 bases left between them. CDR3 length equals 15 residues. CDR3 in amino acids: CASSQGQSPSYEQYF. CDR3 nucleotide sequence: TGTGCCAGCAGCCAAGGGCAGTCCCCCTCCTACGAGCAGTACTTC.

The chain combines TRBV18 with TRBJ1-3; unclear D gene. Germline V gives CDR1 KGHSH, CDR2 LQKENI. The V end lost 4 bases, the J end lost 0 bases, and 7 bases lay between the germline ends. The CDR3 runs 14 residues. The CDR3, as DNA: TGTGCCAGCTCACAACTACGCTCTGGAAACACCATATATTTT. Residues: CASSQLRSGNTIYF.

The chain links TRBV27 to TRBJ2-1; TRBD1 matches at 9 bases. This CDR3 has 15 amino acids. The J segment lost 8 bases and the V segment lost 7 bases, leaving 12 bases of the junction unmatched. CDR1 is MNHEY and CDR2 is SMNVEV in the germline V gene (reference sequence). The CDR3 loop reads CASTTGTGLYYEQFF. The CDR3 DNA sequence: TGTGCCAGCACAACCGGGACAGGGCTCTATTATGAGCAGTTCTTC.

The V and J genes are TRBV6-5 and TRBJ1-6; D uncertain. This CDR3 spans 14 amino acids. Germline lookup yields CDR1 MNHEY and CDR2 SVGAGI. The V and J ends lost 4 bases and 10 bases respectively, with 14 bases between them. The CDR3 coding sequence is TGTGCCAGCAGTTCCGCCAGGATTAAGTCACCCCTCCACTTT. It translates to CASSSARIKSPLHF.

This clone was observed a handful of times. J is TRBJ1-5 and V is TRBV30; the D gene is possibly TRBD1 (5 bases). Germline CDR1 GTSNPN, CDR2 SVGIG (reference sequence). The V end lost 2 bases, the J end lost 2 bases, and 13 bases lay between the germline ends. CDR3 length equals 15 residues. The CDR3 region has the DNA TGTGCCTGGAGTTTGTCACAGGCGGGCAATCAGCCCCAGCATTTT. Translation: CAWSLSQAGNQPQHF.

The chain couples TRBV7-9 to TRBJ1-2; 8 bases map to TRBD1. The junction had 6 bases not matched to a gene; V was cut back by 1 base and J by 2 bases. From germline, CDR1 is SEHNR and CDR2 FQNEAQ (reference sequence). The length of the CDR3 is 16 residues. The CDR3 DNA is TGTGCCAGCAGCTTAGACCGGGACAGGAGAAACTATGGCTACACCTTC. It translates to CASSLDRDRRNYGYTF.

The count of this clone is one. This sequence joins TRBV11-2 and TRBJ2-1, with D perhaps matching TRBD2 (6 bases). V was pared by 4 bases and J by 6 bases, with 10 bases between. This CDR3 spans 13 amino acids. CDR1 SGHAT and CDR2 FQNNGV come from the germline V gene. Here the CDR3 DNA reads TGTGCCAGCAGCTCCCACGGGGGCAATGAGCAGTTCTTC. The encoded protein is CASSSHGGNEQFF.

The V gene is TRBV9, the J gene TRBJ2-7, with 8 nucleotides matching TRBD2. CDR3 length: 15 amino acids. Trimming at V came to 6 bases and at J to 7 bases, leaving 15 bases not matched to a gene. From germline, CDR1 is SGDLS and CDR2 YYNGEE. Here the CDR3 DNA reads TGTGCCAGCAACAAAGCGGCTAGCGGGTCAGGGGAGCAGTACTTC. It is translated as CASNKAASGSGEQYF. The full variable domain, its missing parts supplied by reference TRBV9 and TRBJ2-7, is DSGVTQTPKHLITATGQRVTLRCSPRSGDLSVYWYQQSLDQGLQFLIQYYNGEERAKGNILERFSAQQFPDLHSELNLSSLELGDSALYFCASNKAASGSGEQYFGPGTRLTVT.

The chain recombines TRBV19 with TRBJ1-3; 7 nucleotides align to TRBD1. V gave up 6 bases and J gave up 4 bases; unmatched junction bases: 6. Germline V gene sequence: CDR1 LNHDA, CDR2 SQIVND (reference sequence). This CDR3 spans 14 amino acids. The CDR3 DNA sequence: TGTGCCAGTAGGAACAGGGGAGGCGGAAACACCATATATTTT. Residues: CASRNRGGGNTIYF.

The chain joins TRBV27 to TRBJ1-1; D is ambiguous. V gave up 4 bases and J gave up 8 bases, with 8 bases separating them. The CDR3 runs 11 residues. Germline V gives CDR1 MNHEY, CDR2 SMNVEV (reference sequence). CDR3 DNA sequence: TGTGCCAGCAGTTCAGCGGGCGAAGCTTTCTTT. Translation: CASSSAGEAFF.

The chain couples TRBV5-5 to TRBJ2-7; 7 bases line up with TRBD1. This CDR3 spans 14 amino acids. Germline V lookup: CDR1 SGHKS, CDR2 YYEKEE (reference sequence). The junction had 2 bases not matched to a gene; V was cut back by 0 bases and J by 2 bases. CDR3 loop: CASSLEGQTYEQYF. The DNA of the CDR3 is TGTGCCAGCAGCTTGGAGGGACAGACCTACGAGCAGTACTTC.

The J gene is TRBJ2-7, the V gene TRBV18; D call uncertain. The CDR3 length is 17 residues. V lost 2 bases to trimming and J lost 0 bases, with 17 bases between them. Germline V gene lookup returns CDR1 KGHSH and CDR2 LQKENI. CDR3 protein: CASSPNDGGGHSYEQYF. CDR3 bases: TGTGCCAGCTCACCAAACGATGGTGGCGGTCACTCCTACGAGCAGTACTTC.

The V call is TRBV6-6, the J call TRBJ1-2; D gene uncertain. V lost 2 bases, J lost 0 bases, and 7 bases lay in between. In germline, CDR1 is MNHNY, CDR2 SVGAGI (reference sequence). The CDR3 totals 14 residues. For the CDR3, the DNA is TGTGCCAGCAGTTACCGGGGTTCTAACTATGGCTACACCTTC. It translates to CASSYRGSNYGYTF.

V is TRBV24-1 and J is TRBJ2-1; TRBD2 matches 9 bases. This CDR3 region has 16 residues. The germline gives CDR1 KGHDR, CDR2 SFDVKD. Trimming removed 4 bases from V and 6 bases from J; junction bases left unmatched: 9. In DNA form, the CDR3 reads TGTGCCACCAGTGAACCGGGACTAGCCGGGGCCAATGAGCAGTTCTTC. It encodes CATSEPGLAGANEQFF.

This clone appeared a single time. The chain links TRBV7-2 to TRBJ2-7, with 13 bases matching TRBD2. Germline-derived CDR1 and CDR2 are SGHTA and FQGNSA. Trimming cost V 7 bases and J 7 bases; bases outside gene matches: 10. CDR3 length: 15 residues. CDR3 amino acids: CASNSGLAGANEQYF. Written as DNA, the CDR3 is TGTGCCAGCAACTCAGGACTAGCGGGAGCAAATGAGCAGTACTTC. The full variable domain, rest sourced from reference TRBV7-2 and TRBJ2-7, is GAGVSQSPSNKVTEKGKDVELRCDPISGHTALYWYRQSLGQGLEFLIYFQGNSAPDKSGLPSDRFSAERTGGSVSTLTIQRTQQEDSAVYLCASNSGLAGANEQYFGPGTRLTVT.

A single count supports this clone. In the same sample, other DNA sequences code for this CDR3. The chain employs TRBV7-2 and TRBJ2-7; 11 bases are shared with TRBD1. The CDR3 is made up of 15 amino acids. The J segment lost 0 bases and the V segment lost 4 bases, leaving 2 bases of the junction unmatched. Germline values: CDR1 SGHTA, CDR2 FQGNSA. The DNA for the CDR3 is TGTGCCAGCAGCTCCGGGACAGGGGGCTCCTACGAGCAGTACTTC. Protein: CASSSGTGGSYEQYF.

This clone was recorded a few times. This CDR3 reads CASSFQGASYGYTF. The CDR3, as DNA: TGTGCCAGCAGTTTTCAGGGGGCAAGCTATGGCTACACCTTC. The chain combines TRBV27 with TRBJ1-2, with TRBD1 identical over 8 bases. J lost 4 bases, V lost 3 bases, and 4 bases had no gene match. There are 14 residues in the CDR3. The V gene's germline CDR1 is MNHEY and CDR2 SMNVEV (reference sequence).

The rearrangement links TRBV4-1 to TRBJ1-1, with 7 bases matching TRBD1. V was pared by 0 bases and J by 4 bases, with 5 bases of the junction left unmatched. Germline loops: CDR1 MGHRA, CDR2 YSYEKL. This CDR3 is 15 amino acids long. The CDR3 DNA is TGCGCCAGCAGCCAAGATCTAGCAGGGGGCACTGAAGCTTTCTTT. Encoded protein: CASSQDLAGGTEAFF.

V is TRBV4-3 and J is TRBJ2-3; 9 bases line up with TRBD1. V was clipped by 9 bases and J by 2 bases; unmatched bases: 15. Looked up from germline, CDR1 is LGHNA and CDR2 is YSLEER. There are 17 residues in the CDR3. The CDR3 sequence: CASNIPGQGGYTDTQYF. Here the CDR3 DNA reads TGCGCCAGTAACATTCCGGGACAGGGAGGGTACACAGATACGCAGTATTTT.

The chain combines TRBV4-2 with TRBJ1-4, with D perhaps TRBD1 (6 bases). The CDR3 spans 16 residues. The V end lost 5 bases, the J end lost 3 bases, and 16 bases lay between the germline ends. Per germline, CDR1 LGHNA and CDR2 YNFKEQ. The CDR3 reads CASSKVSGASNEKLFF. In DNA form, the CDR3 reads TGTGCCAGCAGCAAAGTTTCAGGGGCCTCTAATGAAAAACTGTTTTTT.

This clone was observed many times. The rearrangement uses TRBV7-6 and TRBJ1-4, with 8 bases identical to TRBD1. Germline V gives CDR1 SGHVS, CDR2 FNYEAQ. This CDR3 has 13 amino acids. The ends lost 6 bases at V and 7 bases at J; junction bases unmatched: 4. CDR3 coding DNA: TGTGCCAGCAGTACAGACAGGGGTGAAAAACTGTTTTTT. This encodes CASSTDRGEKLFF.